Shown below are 18 T cell receptor beta chains from a single sample sequenced in a study of Ad26.COV2.S vaccination and SARS-CoV-2 variants. Here immunoSEQ multiplex PCR was the method, and the copy in TCRdb shows in-frame clones only, minus some. The table lists 300,000 to 400,000 clones, approximately 85% of them singletons. Treatment specified: around 19 received Ad26.COV2.S at low or high dose, single or two shots; roughly five received placebo; per-sample allocation not given. The samples date from day 63 after the first vaccine or placebo injection. Source: peripheral blood, taken in a trial of Ad26.COV2.S vaccine versus placebo. The receptors originated from a person aged 18-65 years who received the Ad26.COV2.S COVID-19 vaccine or a placebo.

The chain uses TRBV19 and TRBJ2-3, with TRBD2 matching 10 bases. Germline V gene data show CDR1 as LNHDA and CDR2 as SQIVND (reference sequence). The junction had 10 bases not matched to a gene; V was cut back by 1 base and J by 0 bases. CDR3 size: 19 residues. The CDR3 sequence: CASSIVPWTSGDSTDTQYF. CDR3 in DNA: TGTGCCAGTAGTATAGTCCCTTGGACTAGCGGAGATAGCACAGATACGCAGTATTTT. The whole variable domain, filled in from reference TRBV19 and TRBJ2-3, reads DGGITQSPKYLFRKEGQNVTLSCEQNLNHDAMYWYRQDPGQGLRLIYYSQIVNDFQKGDIAEGYSVSREKKESFPLTVTSAQKNPTAFYLCASSIVPWTSGDSTDTQYFGPGTRLTVL.

This clone occurred once. The gene calls are TRBV7-2 and TRBJ2-7; D is perhaps TRBD1 or TRBD2 (5 bases each). The CDR3 sequence is 15 residues long. Germline V gene sequence: CDR1 SGHTA, CDR2 FQGNSA. Trimming shortened V by 2 bases and J by 4 bases, and 15 bases separated the two germline ends. The CDR3 spells CASSLSQGPGYEQYF. For the CDR3, the DNA is TGTGCCAGCAGCTTATCTCAGGGTCCGGGATACGAGCAGTACTTC.

J is TRBJ1-1 and V is TRBV7-9; 11 bases align to TRBD1. Germline loops: CDR1 SEHNR, CDR2 FQNEAQ (reference sequence). The length of the CDR3 is 15 residues. The trim removed 3 bases at V and 5 bases at J, leaving 5 bases unmatched. CDR3 sequence: CASSFGQGAWTEAFF. The CDR3 coding sequence is TGTGCCAGCAGCTTCGGACAGGGGGCTTGGACTGAAGCTTTCTTT.

The chain recombines TRBV29-1 with TRBJ2-5; no clear D. This CDR3 has 12 residues. Germline values: CDR1 SQVTM, CDR2 ANQGSEA. The V gene lost 3 bases and the J gene lost 2 bases, with 7 bases spanning the gap. The CDR3, as DNA: TGCAGCGTTGACCGGCAGCAAGAGACCCAGTACTTC. Encoded protein: CSVDRQQETQYF.

The chain uses TRBV10-1 and TRBJ2-7; 7 nucleotides match TRBD1. Trimming took 5 bases from V and 6 from J; bases not matched to a gene: 7. CDR1 WNHNN and CDR2 SYGVQD come from the germline V gene (reference sequence). The CDR3 is made up of 13 amino acids. The DNA of the CDR3 is TGCGCCAGCAGTAAGGGACAGCCTTTCGAGCAGTACTTC. Translated: CASSKGQPFEQYF.

This chain connects TRBV21-1 to TRBJ2-7; TRBD2 reflects the table's D call only, with no check against the DNA. TRBV21-1 is termed a pseudogene. The CDR3 has 23 residues. The CDR3 nucleotides read TGTGCCAGCAGCAAAGGGGGGCGGCCAGGTCGACATCAGACTAGCGGGATAGCCTACGAGCAGTACTTC. Its translation: CASSKGGRPGRHQTSGIAYEQYF.

The chain links TRBV28 to TRBJ1-4, with 7 nucleotides matching TRBD1. Germline CDR1 is MDHEN and CDR2 is SYDVKM. There are 15 residues in the CDR3. The junction had 5 bases not matched to a gene; V was cut back by 5 bases and J by 2 bases. In DNA, the CDR3 is TGTGCCAGCAGTCCACAGGGGATCACTAATGAAAAACTGTTTTTT. The encoded protein is CASSPQGITNEKLFF.

V and J are TRBV11-3 and TRBJ2-2; 7 bases line up with TRBD1. CDR3 size: 15 residues. V trimming: 3 bases; J trimming: 5 bases; junction bases outside the gene matches: 6. Germline V gene data show CDR1 as SGHNT and CDR2 as YENEEA. CDR3 nucleotides: TGTGCCAGCAGCTTCGGGCAGGGGGAAACCGGGGAGCTGTTTTTT. The encoded protein is CASSFGQGETGELFF.

The chain links TRBV28 to TRBJ2-5; 7 nucleotides agree with TRBD2. Losses at the gene ends were 2 bases for V and 6 bases for J; bases not matched to a gene: 6. CDR1 and CDR2 from the germline V gene are MDHEN and SYDVKM. The CDR3 spans 14 residues. The DNA of the CDR3 is TGTGCCAGCAGTTTACGTGCTAGCGGAAAGACCCAGTACTTC. Its protein is CASSLRASGKTQYF.

This chain joins TRBV18 and TRBJ2-7, with D perhaps assigned TRBD1 or TRBD2 (7 bases each). The V gene's germline CDR1 is KGHSH and CDR2 LQKENI. Trimming cost V 4 bases and J 2 bases, with 12 bases left between them. This CDR3 is 14 amino acids long. The CDR3 sequence: CASSRQGGPYEQYF. As DNA, the CDR3 is TGTGCCAGCTCACGTCAGGGGGGGCCCTACGAGCAGTACTTC. The full variable domain, with the rest looked up from reference TRBV18 and TRBJ2-7, is NAGVMQNPRHLVRRRGQEARLRCSPMKGHSHVYWYRQLPEEGLKFMVYLQKENIIDESGMPKERFSAEFPKEGPSILRIQQVVRGDSAAYFCASSRQGGPYEQYFGPGTRLTVT.

V and J are TRBV6-5 and TRBJ1-6; no reliable D call. Germline-derived CDR1 and CDR2 are MNHEY and SVGAGI. CDR3 length: 12 amino acids. The V end lost 6 bases, the J end lost 8 bases, and 8 bases lay between the germline ends. The CDR3 loop reads CASSYRDSPLHF. In nucleotides, the CDR3 is TGTGCCAGCAGCTACCGGGATTCACCCCTCCACTTT.

This clone was observed many times. The chain recombines TRBV12-1 with TRBJ2-3; the table gives TRBD2 as D, unverified against the DNA. TRBV12-1 has pseudogene status. The CDR3 is 17 residues long. The CDR3 nucleotides are TGTGCCAGCAGTAGGGGGGGCGCGGGATATGGCACAGATACGCAGTATTTT. Translated: CASSRGGAGYGTDTQYF.

This clone has only one observation. J is TRBJ2-1 and V is TRBV9; tentatively, D is TRBD1 (5 bases). From germline, CDR1 is SGDLS and CDR2 YYNGEE. Trimming took off 3 bases at V and 4 bases at J, with 8 bases between the two ends. This CDR3 is 13 amino acids long. CDR3 sequence (DNA): TGTGCCAGCAGCGCCGACAGTTACAATGAGCAGTTCTTC. Protein sequence: CASSADSYNEQFF.

The chain recombines TRBV29-1 with TRBJ1-2; 7 bases are a match to TRBD1. Trimming at V came to 7 bases and at J to 4 bases, leaving 6 bases not matched to a gene. The CDR3 spans 12 residues. CDR1 and CDR2 from the germline V gene are SQVTM and ANQGSEA. CDR3 DNA: TGCAGCGCTACGGACAGGACCTATGGCTACACCTTC. Its translation: CSATDRTYGYTF. The whole variable domain, remainder taken from reference TRBV29-1 and TRBJ1-2, is SAVISQKPSRDICQRGTSLTIQCQVDSQVTMMFWYRQQPGQSLTLIATANQGSEATYESGFVIDKFPISRPNLTFSTLTVSNMSPEDSSIYLCSATDRTYGYTFGSGTRLTVV.

The CDR3 spells CSASKRESEQFF. The CDR3 region has the DNA TGCAGTGCTAGTAAGAGGGAGTCTGAGCAGTTCTTC. The chain combines TRBV20-1 with TRBJ2-1, with TRBD2 as a possible D gene (5 bases). Trimming took off 3 bases at V and 9 bases at J, with 12 bases between the two ends. The CDR3 runs 12 residues. Germline lookup yields CDR1 DFQATT and CDR2 SNEGSKA (reference sequence).

This clone was observed a few times. The V and J genes are TRBV5-4 and TRBJ2-3; D is unresolved. The CDR3 is made up of 13 amino acids. Germline V lookup: CDR1 SGHNT, CDR2 YYREEE (reference sequence). V lost 6 bases, J lost 1 base, and 9 bases lay in between. CDR3 in amino acids: CASTNGGTDTQYF. The DNA of the CDR3 is TGTGCCAGCACCAACGGAGGCACAGATACGCAGTATTTT.

This clone appeared a single time. The chain is built from TRBV24-1 and TRBJ2-2, with D perhaps TRBD1 (5 bases). Germline CDR1 is KGHDR and CDR2 is SFDVKD. V dropped 7 bases and J dropped 3 bases, with 11 bases sitting between them. The CDR3 consists of 14 residues. CDR3 sequence reads: CATRGRADTGELFF. CDR3 coding DNA: TGTGCCACCAGGGGCAGGGCGGACACCGGGGAGCTGTTTTTT.

The CDR3 nucleotides are TGTGCCACCAGCAGACCGGTAAGAGCGGTCCTTGTTTACGAGCAGTACTTC. Translated, it gives CATSRPVRAVLVYEQYF. This rearrangement joins TRBV15 to TRBJ2-7; a weak D match, TRBD2 (5 bases). This CDR3 spans 17 amino acids. CDR1 and CDR2 from the germline V gene are LNHNV and YYDKDF (reference sequence). Trimming shortened V by 2 bases and J by 4 bases, and 21 bases separated the two germline ends.